These T cell receptor beta chains were read from a single sample in a study of blood T cell repertoires in COVID-19. Libraries were prepared by immunoSEQ multiplex PCR; TCRdb keeps only in-frame clonotypes and omits some of them. The table lists 260,000 or so clones, roughly 86% of them singletons. Sequenced material: PBMCs or T cells enriched from blood (not recorded which). Every receptor here comes from a woman between 25 and 40 years old with acute COVID-19. The CDR3 runs from the conserved cysteine through the conserved F or W. The order of the fields is J gene, V gene, D gene, clone size, CDR3 DNA, CDR3 protein. The D gene is left open where the match is weak. Clone size is shown for a subset of rows, as once, few, many or a class of expanded clone.

J gene: TRBJ1-3
V gene: TRBV10-1
D gene: -
clone size: -
CDR3 DNA: TGCGCCAGCAGTGATATCCCCCAGGGAAACACCATATATTTT
CDR3 protein: CASSDIPQGNTIYF

J gene: TRBJ1-3
V gene: TRBV9
D gene: -
clone size: -
CDR3 DNA: TGTGCCAGCAGCGGTACTCCTGGAAACACCATATATTTT
CDR3 protein: CASSGTPGNTIYF

J gene: TRBJ1-1
V gene: TRBV6-5
D gene: -
clone size: -
CDR3 DNA: TGTGCCAGCAGTTTTTCTCGTATGAACACTGAAGCTTTCTTT
CDR3 protein: CASSFSRMNTEAFF

J gene: TRBJ1-5
V gene: TRBV11-2
D gene: -
clone size: -
CDR3 DNA: TGTGCCAGCAGCCGCGGACTGGATCAGCCCCAGCATTTT
CDR3 protein: CASSRGLDQPQHF

J gene: TRBJ2-7
V gene: TRBV18
D gene: -
clone size: -
CDR3 DNA: TGTGCCAGCTCCTACGGGATGCCCTACGAGCAGTACTTC
CDR3 protein: CASSYGMPYEQYF

J gene: TRBJ1-1
V gene: TRBV4-1
D gene: -
clone size: few
CDR3 DNA: TGCGCCAGCAGCCAGAGTACAGTACTGAACACTGAAGCTTTCTTT
CDR3 protein: CASSQSTVLNTEAFF

J gene: TRBJ2-3
V gene: TRBV7-9
D gene: TRBD2
clone size: -
CDR3 DNA: TGTGCCCCGGGACTAGCGAATTTT
CDR3 protein: CAPGLANF

J gene: TRBJ2-6
V gene: TRBV5-1
D gene: -
clone size: -
CDR3 DNA: TGCGCCAGCAGCCGTGGACAGAGAGACTCTGGGGCCAACGTCCTGACTTTC
CDR3 protein: CASSRGQRDSGANVLTF

J gene: TRBJ1-2
V gene: TRBV6-5
D gene: -
clone size: -
CDR3 DNA: TGTGCCAGCAGTATTCCAGGGGCTAGGGGCTACACCTTC
CDR3 protein: CASSIPGARGYTF

J gene: TRBJ2-1
V gene: TRBV6-2/TRBV6-3
D gene: -
clone size: -
CDR3 DNA: TGTGCCAGCAGTTACTCCTGGGCAGCCCAATACAATGAGCAGTTCTTC
CDR3 protein: CASSYSWAAQYNEQFF

J gene: TRBJ2-4
V gene: TRBV4-3
D gene: TRBD2
clone size: once
CDR3 DNA: TGCGCCAGCAGCCAAGGTGCGGGGGGGCTGAGAGACATTCAGTACTTC
CDR3 protein: CASSQGAGGLRDIQYF

J gene: TRBJ2-7
V gene: TRBV20-1
D gene: -
clone size: few
CDR3 DNA: TGCAGTGCTAGTTCTAGCTACGAGCAGTACTTC
CDR3 protein: CSASSSYEQYF